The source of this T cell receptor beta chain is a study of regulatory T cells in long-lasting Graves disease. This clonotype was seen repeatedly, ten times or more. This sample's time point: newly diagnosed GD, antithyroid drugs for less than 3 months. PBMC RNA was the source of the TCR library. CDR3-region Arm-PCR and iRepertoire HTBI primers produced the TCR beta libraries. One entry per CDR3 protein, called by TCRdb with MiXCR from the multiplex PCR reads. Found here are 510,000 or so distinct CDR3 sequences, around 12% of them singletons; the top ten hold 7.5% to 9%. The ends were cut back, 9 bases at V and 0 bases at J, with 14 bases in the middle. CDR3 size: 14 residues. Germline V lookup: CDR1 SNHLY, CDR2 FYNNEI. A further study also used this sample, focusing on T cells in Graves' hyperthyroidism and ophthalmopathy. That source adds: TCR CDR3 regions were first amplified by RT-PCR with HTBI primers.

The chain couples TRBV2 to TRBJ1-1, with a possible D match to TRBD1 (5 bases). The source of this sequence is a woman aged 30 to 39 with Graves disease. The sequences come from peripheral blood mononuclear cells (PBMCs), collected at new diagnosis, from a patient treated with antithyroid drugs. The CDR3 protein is CARETGRMNTEAFF. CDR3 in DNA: TGTGCCAGGGAGACGGGGCGAATGAACACTGAAGCTTTCTTT.